This TCR beta chain was sequenced in a study of T-cell reconstitution after alpha-beta-depleted transplantation in children. Whole-study findings and limits: At one year after transplant, newly produced T cells mostly accounted for T-cell counts and diversity.

The library targeted TCRbeta and was prepared with unique molecular identifiers. TCRdb independently ran MiXCR on the PCR reads; one entry per CDR3 protein. This table has around 800,000 distinct CDR3 sequences, under 20% appearing once. Between the trimmed V and J ends, which lost 1 base and 6 bases, there was a span of 16 bases. The CDR3 covers 16 residues. CDR1 and CDR2 (germline): SGHTA, FQGNSA. For this clonotype: Its target is unknown.

The receptor was isolated from a male patient younger than 18 who had a stem cell transplant for acute lymphoblastic leukemia, so the T cells may come from the graft donor. The chain couples TRBV7-2 to TRBJ2-1, with a tentative D call TRBD2 (6 bases). Material: PBMCs, mostly from graft donor cells, obtained 360 days after TCRalphabeta/CD19-depleted stem cell transplant. The DNA of the CDR3 is TGTGCCAGCAGCTTAGTTGCGGGGAGGTCATCCAATGAGCAGTTCTTC. It is translated as CASSLVAGRSSNEQFF.